A selection of T cell receptor beta chains follows, all from one sample in a study of shared clonotypes between healthy human individuals. Here immunoSEQ multiplex PCR was the method, and the copy in TCRdb shows in-frame clones only, minus some. Of about 1 million clones in the sample, around 76% were seen once. Sequences were obtained from memory CD4+ T cells sorted from blood. These receptors originate from a young man in good health. Each CDR3 is given with its conserved first and last residue.

TRBV18	TRBJ1-4	CASSGGTVEKLFF
TRBV5-1	TRBJ2-3	CASSLDWGSTDTQYF
TRBV4-1	TRBJ1-2	CASSQAGASGYGYTF
TRBV5-1	TRBJ2-3	CASSLGRGLSTDTQYF
TRBV27	TRBJ2-1	CASSLGLGGNEQFF
TRBV28	TRBJ2-5	CASSPLLGGAGETQYF
TRBV6-4	TRBJ2-3	CASSGSPGDTQYF
TRBV6-6	TRBJ1-4	CASSNSGTTNEKLFF
TRBV19	TRBJ1-2	CASSMALFPTTNYGYTF
TRBV27	-	CASSYKSTGAYEQYF
TRBV6-5	TRBJ2-2	CASTRTSGITGELFF
TRBV5-6	TRBJ2-1	CASSLYNRVNEQFF
TRBV4-3	TRBJ2-3	CASSQSGGGGGPDTQYF
TRBV5-4	TRBJ2-7	CASSLTSGRGYEQYF
TRBV15	TRBJ2-4	CATSASVGAKNIQYF
TRBV7-2	TRBJ2-1	CASSRTASGGFF
TRBV2	-	CASSGRVEQYF
TRBV12-5	TRBJ2-5	CASALGAGKETQYF
TRBV18	TRBJ2-7	CASSQTSGQVEQYF
TRBV11-2	TRBJ2-7	CASSLGEREKSYEQYF
TRBV28	TRBJ1-1	CASTPGGRGTEAFF
TRBV6-6	TRBJ1-2	CASSYSRDVYGYTF
TRBV28	TRBJ1-6	CASSTGGRNSPLHF
TRBV6-1	TRBJ1-2	CASREQIHYGYTF
TRBV6-4	TRBJ1-2	CASSPTSEGSGYTF
TRBV30	TRBJ1-4	CAWSGARGEKLFF
TRBV6-6	TRBJ2-3	CASSYSWQRLDTQYF
TRBV5-6	TRBJ2-4	CASSSWTSGTAKNIQYF
TRBV29-1	TRBJ2-3	CSTRGASTDTQYF
TRBV7-2	TRBJ2-1	CASSLQRVNEQFF
TRBV5-1	TRBJ2-2	CASSLRSGVNTGELFF
TRBV2	TRBJ2-3	CASLRRDTQYF
TRBV30	TRBJ1-5	CAWSEIHGQTKRHF
TRBV2	TRBJ2-3	CASQERGDTDTQYF
TRBV7-2	TRBJ1-2	CASSPPGRDDGYTF
TRBV7-3	TRBJ1-1	CASSADGKGTEAFF
TRBV20-1	TRBJ2-1	CSFQKTEQFF
TRBV5-8	TRBJ1-6	CASSLYQNSPLHF
TRBV25-1	TRBJ2-4	CASSIKRSGKNIQYF
TRBV18	TRBJ2-5	CASSLPGSRGLKTQYF
TRBV10-2	TRBJ2-7	CASSRGASGRAYEQYF
TRBV28	TRBJ1-2	CASSPGQSSYGYTF
TRBV7-8	TRBJ2-5	CASSLVPGRQETQYF
TRBV19	TRBJ1-1	CASRRQGAWTEAFF
TRBV5-1	TRBJ2-3	CASSLVGLAGGTTDTQYF
TRBV30	TRBJ1-2	CACRKANYGYTF
TRBV7-6	TRBJ2-2	CASRPRTGGSTGELFF